The sequence of this T cell receptor (beta chain) was determined in a study of shared clonotypes between healthy human individuals. In its sample, this clone was seen a few times. As yet, its antigen is unknown. General study findings and limits: Clonotype sharing across donors was expected to vary with sequencing depth.

The CDR3 consists of 16 residues. Trimming stripped 1 base from V and 3 bases from J, with 16 bases between. CDR1 is LGHNA and CDR2 is YSLEER in the germline V gene. In the source study's methods: Junction-only sequences without quality scores were provided by ImmunoSEQ, so filtering was different. Produced via immunoSEQ multiplex PCR; TCRdb's table is partial and in-frame only. Clone size and the V and J calls come from that table; the DNA yielded D and trimming. Among approximately 500,000 clones, around 80% were seen once, and the ten largest hold approximately 12%. All donors were Caucasian adults living in Nashville, Tennessee.

Sequencing was done on a sample of PBMCs. V usage is TRBV4-3 and J usage is TRBJ2-7; possibly TRBD2 for D (5 bases). This TCR derives from a woman in her thirties or forties in good health. Some clones in this sample may be carry-over from other donors' samples. The CDR3 coding sequence is TGCGCCAGCAGCCAAGGGTGGGCTAGCAGGTACTACGAGCAGTACTTC. It translates to CASSQGWASRYYEQYF.